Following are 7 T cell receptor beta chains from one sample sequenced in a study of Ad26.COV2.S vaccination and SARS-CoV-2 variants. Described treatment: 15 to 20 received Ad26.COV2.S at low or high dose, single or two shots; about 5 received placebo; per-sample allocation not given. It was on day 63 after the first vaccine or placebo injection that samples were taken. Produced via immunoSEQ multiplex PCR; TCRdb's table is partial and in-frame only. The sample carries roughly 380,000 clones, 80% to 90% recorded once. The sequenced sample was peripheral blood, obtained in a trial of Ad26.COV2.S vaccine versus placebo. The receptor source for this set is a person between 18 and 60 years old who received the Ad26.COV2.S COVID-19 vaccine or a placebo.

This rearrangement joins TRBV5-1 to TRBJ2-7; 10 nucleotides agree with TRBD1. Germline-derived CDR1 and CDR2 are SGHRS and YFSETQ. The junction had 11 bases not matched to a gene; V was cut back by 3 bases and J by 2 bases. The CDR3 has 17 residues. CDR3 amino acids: CASSSANRDRGTYEQYF. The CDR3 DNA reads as TGCGCCAGCAGCTCGGCGAACCGGGACAGGGGAACCTACGAGCAGTACTTC.

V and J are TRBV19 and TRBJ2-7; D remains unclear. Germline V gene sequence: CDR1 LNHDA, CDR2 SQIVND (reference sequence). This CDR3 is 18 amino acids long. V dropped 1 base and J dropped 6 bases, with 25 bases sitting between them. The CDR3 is CASSIVVCSTVSVCEQYF. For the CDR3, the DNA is TGTGCCAGTAGTATAGTAGTTTGTAGCACCGTATCCGTCTGCGAGCAGTACTTC.

The CDR3 spells CASSSREGLGNTIYF. CDR3 DNA: TGTGCCAGCAGTTCACGCGAGGGGCTTGGAAACACCATATATTTT. V is TRBV2 and J is TRBJ1-3; TRBD1 is a possible D gene (5 bases). Trimming removed 5 bases at V and 3 bases at J, with 14 bases between. There are 15 residues in the CDR3. Germline CDR1 reads SNHLY; CDR2 reads FYNNEI.

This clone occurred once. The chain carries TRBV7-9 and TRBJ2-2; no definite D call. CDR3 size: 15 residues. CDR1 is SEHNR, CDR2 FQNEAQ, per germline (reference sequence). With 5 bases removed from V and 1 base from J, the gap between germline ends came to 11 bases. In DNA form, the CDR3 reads TGTGCCAGCAGCCCCTGGTCGGAGAACACCGGGGAGCTGTTTTTT. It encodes CASSPWSENTGELFF.

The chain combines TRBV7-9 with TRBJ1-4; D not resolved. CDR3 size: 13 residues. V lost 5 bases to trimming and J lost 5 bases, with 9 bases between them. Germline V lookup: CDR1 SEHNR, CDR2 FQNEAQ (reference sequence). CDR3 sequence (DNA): TGTGCCAGCAGCACAACAATAAATGAAAAACTGTTTTTT. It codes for CASSTTINEKLFF.

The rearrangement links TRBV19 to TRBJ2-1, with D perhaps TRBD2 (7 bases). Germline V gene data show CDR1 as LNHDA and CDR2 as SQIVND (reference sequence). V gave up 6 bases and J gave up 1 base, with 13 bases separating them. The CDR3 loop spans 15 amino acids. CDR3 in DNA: TGTGCCAGTAGCCTCGGGGGGCAGTCCTACAATGAGCAGTTCTTC. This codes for CASSLGGQSYNEQFF. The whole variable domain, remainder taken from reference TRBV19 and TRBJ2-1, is DGGITQSPKYLFRKEGQNVTLSCEQNLNHDAMYWYRQDPGQGLRLIYYSQIVNDFQKGDIAEGYSVSREKKESFPLTVTSAQKNPTAFYLCASSLGGQSYNEQFFGPGTRLTVL.

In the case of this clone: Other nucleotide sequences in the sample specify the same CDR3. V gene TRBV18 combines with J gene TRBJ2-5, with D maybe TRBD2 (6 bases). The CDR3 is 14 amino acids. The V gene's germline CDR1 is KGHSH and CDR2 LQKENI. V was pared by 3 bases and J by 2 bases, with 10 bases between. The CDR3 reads CASSPAGSQETQYF. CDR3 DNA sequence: TGTGCCAGCTCACCCGCCGGGAGTCAAGAGACCCAGTACTTC. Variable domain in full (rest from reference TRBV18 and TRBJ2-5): NAGVMQNPRHLVRRRGQEARLRCSPMKGHSHVYWYRQLPEEGLKFMVYLQKENIIDESGMPKERFSAEFPKEGPSILRIQQVVRGDSAAYFCASSPAGSQETQYFGPGTRLLVL.